This entry concerns a single TCR beta chain. Original processing notes: Quantification of nucleated cells was approximated via reference gene primer amplification. Profiling relied on immunoSEQ multiplex PCR, and the TCRdb table lists in-frame clones only, not all of them. V and J calls and clone size follow that table, whereas D and trimming were derived from the DNA. The sample consists of under 55,000 clones, around four fifths of them appearing once. The data belong to a study of blood T cell repertoires in COVID-19. Study information: Acute-phase and convalescent COVID-19 samples originated in the United States, Italy and Spain. PBMCs, B-cell-depleted T cells, or T cells provided the cDNA or gDNA that made up the material.

This receptor was taken from a human donor in a cohort sampled during active COVID-19. Material for sequencing was peripheral blood.

CDR3 DNA sequence: TGTGCCAGCAGTTCCTCCGGGACATCTAGGGAGCAGTACTTC. It is translated as CASSSSGTSREQYF. The chain joins TRBV5-4 to TRBJ2-7; TRBD1 is a possible D gene (6 bases). V lost 5 bases and J 7 bases, leaving 19 bases between the germline ends. CDR3 size: 14 residues. Germline V lookup: CDR1 SGHNT, CDR2 YYREEE (reference sequence).